This T cell receptor beta chain originates from a study of blood T cell repertoires in COVID-19. Across the whole study: Spain, Italy and the United States supplied samples that represented acute and convalescent COVID-19.

Trimming took 6 bases from V and 0 from J; bases not matched to a gene: 2. The V gene's germline CDR1 is MNHEY and CDR2 SVGAGI. The CDR3 is 15 residues long. Under the authors' procedure: From reference gene primer amplification, estimates of nucleated cell counts were derived. The protocol was immunoSEQ multiplex PCR, while the TCRdb copy is restricted to in-frame clones and leaves out a portion. The DNA was the basis for D and trimming; V, J and clone size are from that table. The sample includes 500,000 or so clones, roughly 87% seen only once; the top ten take 0.7%. The study assigned cohorts using participant-reported clinical history. In Cohort 3, a recovered donor had either two negative PCRs, clearance, or symptom resolution.

The sequenced sample was PBMCs or T cells enriched from blood (not recorded which). This TCR came from a woman younger than 35 who had recovered from COVID-19. The chain combines TRBV6-5 with TRBJ1-4; 9 nucleotides match TRBD1. The CDR3, as DNA: TGTGCCAGCAGCACAGGGGGCGCAACTAATGAAAAACTGTTTTTT. It yields the protein CASSTGGATNEKLFF.